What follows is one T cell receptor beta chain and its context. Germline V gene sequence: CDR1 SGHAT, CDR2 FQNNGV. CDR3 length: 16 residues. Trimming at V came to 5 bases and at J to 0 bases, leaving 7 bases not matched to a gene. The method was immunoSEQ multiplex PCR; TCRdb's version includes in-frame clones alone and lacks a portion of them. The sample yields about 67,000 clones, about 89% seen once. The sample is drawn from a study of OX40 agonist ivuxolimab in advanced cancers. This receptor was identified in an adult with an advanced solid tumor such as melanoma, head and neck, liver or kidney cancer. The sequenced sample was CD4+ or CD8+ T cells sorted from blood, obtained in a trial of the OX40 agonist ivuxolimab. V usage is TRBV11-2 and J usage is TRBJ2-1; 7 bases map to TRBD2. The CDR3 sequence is CASSPRGGSSYNEQFF. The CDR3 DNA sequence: TGTGCCAGCAGCCCCAGAGGCGGGAGCTCCTACAATGAGCAGTTCTTC. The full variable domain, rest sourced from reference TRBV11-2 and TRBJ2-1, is EAGVAQSPRYKIIEKRQSVAFWCNPISGHATLYWYQQILGQGPKLLIQFQNNGVVDDSQLPKDRFSAERLKGVDSTLKIQPAKLEDSAVYLCASSPRGGSSYNEQFFGPGTRLTVL.